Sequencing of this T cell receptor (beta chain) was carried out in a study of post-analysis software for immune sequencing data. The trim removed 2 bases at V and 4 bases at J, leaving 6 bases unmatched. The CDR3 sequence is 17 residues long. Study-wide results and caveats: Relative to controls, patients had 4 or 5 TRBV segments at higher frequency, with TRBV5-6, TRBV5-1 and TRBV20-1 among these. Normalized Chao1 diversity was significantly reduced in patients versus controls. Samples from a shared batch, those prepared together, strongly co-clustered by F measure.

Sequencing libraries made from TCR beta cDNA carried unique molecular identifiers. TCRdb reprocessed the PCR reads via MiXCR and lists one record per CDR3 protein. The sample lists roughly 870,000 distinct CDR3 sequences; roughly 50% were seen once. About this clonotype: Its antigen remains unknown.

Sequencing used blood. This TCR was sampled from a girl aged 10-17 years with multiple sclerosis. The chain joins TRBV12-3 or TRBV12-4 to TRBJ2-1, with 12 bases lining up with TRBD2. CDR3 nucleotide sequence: TGTGCCAGCAGTTTAACGACTAGCGGGAGCCGATACAATGAGCAGTTCTTC. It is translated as CASSLTTSGSRYNEQFF.